The 14 T cell receptor beta chains given below trace back to one sample, sequenced in a study of shared clonotypes between healthy human individuals. Naive-designated CD8 cells lacked CD45RO, were positively enriched for CCR7, and omitted terminally differentiated effector memory CD45RA+ cells. Repertoires were generated with immunoSEQ multiplex PCR, while TCRdb's copy carries only in-frame clones and drops some. The data show 660,000 or so clones, around 96% seen once. Material for sequencing was naive CD8+ T cells sorted from blood. The receptors come from a woman aged 30 to 39 in good health.

The rearrangement links TRBV27 to TRBJ2-6; D possibly corresponds to TRBD1 (6 bases). V lost 7 bases and J lost 0, with 13 bases in between. Per the germline V gene, CDR1 is MNHEY and CDR2 is SMNVEV (reference sequence). CDR3 length equals 16 residues. CDR3 coding DNA: TGTGCCAGCACCGATAGAGGGGGCTCTGGGGCCAACGTCCTGACTTTC. Residues: CASTDRGGSGANVLTF. The entire variable domain, with the rest obtained from reference TRBV27 and TRBJ2-6, is as follows: EAQVTQNPRYLITVTGKKLTVTCSQNMNHEYMSWYRQDPGLGLRQIYYSMNVEVTDKGDVPEGYKVSRKEKRNFPLILESPSPNQTSLYFCASTDRGGSGANVLTFGAGSRLTVL.

The chain is built from TRBV28 and TRBJ2-5; D is undetermined. The CDR3 runs to 11 residues. The V gene lost 6 bases and the J gene lost 6 bases, with 8 bases spanning the gap. The germline CDR1 and CDR2 sequences are MDHEN and SYDVKM. CDR3 DNA: TGTGCCAGCAGACTTAGAAAGACCCAGTACTTC. Amino acid sequence: CASRLRKTQYF.

This clone was counted a single time. The rearrangement joins TRBV27 to TRBJ2-1, with TRBD1 matching 9 bases. CDR1 MNHEY and CDR2 SMNVEV come from the germline V gene (reference sequence). The CDR3 has 16 amino acids. V dropped 1 base and J dropped 2; count of bases not matched to a gene: 3. The CDR3 loop reads CASSLWGQGAYNEQFF. CDR3 nucleotide sequence: TGTGCCAGCAGTTTATGGGGACAGGGAGCCTACAATGAGCAGTTCTTC.

The chain combines TRBV28 with TRBJ1-5; 7 nucleotides match TRBD1. CDR1 and CDR2 from the germline V gene are MDHEN and SYDVKM. V gave up 7 bases and J gave up 4 bases; unmatched junction bases: 10. The CDR3 covers 15 residues. The CDR3: CASTSGTEVNQPQHF. CDR3 sequence (DNA): TGTGCCAGCACCTCCGGGACAGAGGTTAATCAGCCCCAGCATTTT.

The V call is TRBV27, the J call TRBJ2-7; D gene uncertain. V was pared by 3 bases and J by 1 base, with 7 bases between. The germline CDR1 and CDR2 sequences are MNHEY and SMNVEV (reference sequence). The CDR3 is made up of 13 amino acids. The CDR3 DNA sequence: TGTGCCAGCAGTTTGGTGGGGTCCTACGAGCAGTACTTC. Residues: CASSLVGSYEQYF.

This clone occurred once. The chain recombines TRBV27 with TRBJ2-7; TRBD2 matches 7 bases. Looked up from germline, CDR1 is MNHEY and CDR2 is SMNVEV (reference sequence). The CDR3 extends over 17 amino acids. The V and J ends lost 4 bases and 0 bases, in that order; junction bases with no gene match: 12. The CDR3 coding sequence is TGTGCCAGCAGTTCGAAATTACTAGCGCGATCCTCCTACGAGCAGTACTTC. This codes for CASSSKLLARSSYEQYF.

The chain carries TRBV16 and TRBJ2-4; no clear D gene. The CDR3 length is 13 residues. The V gene's germline CDR1 is KGHSY and CDR2 FQNENV. Trimming pared 0 bases from V and 7 bases from J, leaving 7 bases between. The CDR3 DNA follows: TGTGCCAGCAGCCAATCGTCCGGGAACATTCAGTACTTC. It is translated as CASSQSSGNIQYF.

This sequence joins TRBV28 and TRBJ2-5; D unclear. The CDR3 consists of 17 residues. CDR1 MDHEN and CDR2 SYDVKM come from the germline V gene. V shed 1 base and J shed 2 bases, with 17 bases lying between them. CDR3 bases: TGTGCCAGCAGTTTATTCCCCGCCGAAGAGCAGCAAGAGACCCAGTACTTC. This gives the protein CASSLFPAEEQQETQYF. The whole variable domain, filled in from reference TRBV28 and TRBJ2-5, reads DVKVTQSSRYLVKRTGEKVFLECVQDMDHENMFWYRQDPGLGLRLIYFSYDVKMKEKGDIPEGYSVSREKKERFSLILESASTNQTSMYLCASSLFPAEEQQETQYFGPGTRLLVL.

The chain links TRBV7-8 to TRBJ1-3, with D maybe TRBD1 (5 bases). Germline CDR1 and CDR2: SGHVS and FQNEAQ. There are 14 residues in the CDR3. V was cut by 0 bases and J by 2 bases, with 5 bases left in between. CDR3: CASSLAGAGNTIYF. The CDR3 nucleotides are TGTGCCAGCAGCTTAGCGGGGGCTGGAAACACCATATATTTT.

V is TRBV11-2 and J is TRBJ2-3; TRBD2 agrees at 8 bases. The CDR3 is 15 residues long. The V gene's germline CDR1 is SGHAT and CDR2 FQNNGV. Trimming cost V 5 bases and J 6 bases; bases outside gene matches: 10. The CDR3 coding sequence is TGTGCCAGCAGCCGGGGGGGGGACTATTTGGATACGCAGTATTTT. Amino acid sequence: CASSRGGDYLDTQYF.

The chain carries TRBV15 and TRBJ1-5; maybe TRBD1 (5 bases). Germline loops: CDR1 LNHNV, CDR2 YYDKDF (reference sequence). The CDR3 contains 16 residues. The germline V and J ends were trimmed by 5 bases and 6 bases, with 20 bases remaining between them. CDR3 residues: CATSSLSEGIRQPQHF. The CDR3, as DNA: TGTGCCACCAGCTCCCTCTCGGAGGGGATACGTCAGCCCCAGCATTTT.

A word on this clone: Different DNA sequences within this sample yield the same CDR3. The chain is built from TRBV18 and TRBJ2-7; D is uncertain. Germline V gene data show CDR1 as KGHSH and CDR2 as LQKENI. V was trimmed by 2 bases and J by 0 bases, leaving 5 bases between them. The CDR3 extends over 13 amino acids. The CDR3: CASSPGDSYEQYF. CDR3 coding DNA: TGTGCCAGCTCACCAGGGGACTCCTACGAGCAGTACTTC.

This sequence joins TRBV9 and TRBJ2-1; no clear D. This CDR3 region has 16 residues. V gave up 2 bases and J gave up 5 bases, with 17 bases separating them. Germline values: CDR1 SGDLS, CDR2 YYNGEE. CDR3 DNA: TGTGCCAGCAGCGTCACTCTAGGGTTAGTCGACAATGAGCAGTTCTTC. Translation: CASSVTLGLVDNEQFF.

The rearrangement joins TRBV4-2 to TRBJ2-7, with 11 bases fitting TRBD2. CDR1 and CDR2 from the germline V gene are LGHNA and YNFKEQ. V gave up 4 bases and J gave up 4 bases; unmatched junction bases: 9. The CDR3 sequence is 16 residues long. The CDR3 coding sequence is TGTGCCAGCAGCCCGAATAGCGGGAGGGCCGGGTACGAGCAGTACTTC. This sequence encodes CASSPNSGRAGYEQYF.